This T cell receptor beta chain is from a study of lymphopenia after photon versus proton radiotherapy. Overall study results and limits: Relative stability marked proton patients; photon patients lost diversity and naive cells. Oligoclonal CD8+ Temra expansion after nadir drove photon patients' diversity drop. Larger post-nadir TCR diversity loss correlated inversely with survival in deceased patients. Only patients who died were analyzed for survival; proton advantage is unproven.

The assay was immunoSEQ multiplex PCR, and TCRdb's table has in-frame clones only and misses some. The repertoire includes around 160,000 clones, approximately 91% of them detected once, and roughly 4.7% sits in the top ten. About this clone itself: Antigen specificity is unknown.

Trimming removed 5 bases from V and 2 bases from J, with 9 bases in between. CDR1 and CDR2 (germline): MNHEY, SVGAGI. The CDR3 has 14 amino acids. V gene TRBV6-5 combines with J gene TRBJ1-4; no definite D call. The TCR sequence derives from a man in his fifties or sixties with gastric cancer. The sequencing used peripheral blood, collected from a patient treated with photon-based radiotherapy. The CDR3: CASSKDGTNEKLFF. The CDR3, as DNA: TGTGCCAGCAGTAAGGACGGGACTAATGAAAAACTGTTTTTT.